This TCR beta chain is from a study of blood T cells in healthy people across ages. In the case of this clonotype: A junction boundary mismatches the germline segment, possibly from a read error.

This CDR3 spans 16 amino acids. Germline V gives CDR1 SSHAT, CDR2 FNYEAQ (reference sequence). Primed by a sample-barcoded 5' primer and a J-beta primer mix, a second PCR proceeded for about 6 to 11 cycles. TCRdb reanalysed the 5' RACE reads using MiXCR and keeps one entry per CDR3 protein. The sample has 800,000 to 950,000 distinct CDR3 sequences; under 35% are singletons. The data also belong to a second study, concerning T cells of mothers and their children.

The specimen sequenced was blood. The V and J genes are TRBV7-7 and TRBJ2-3; 8 bases map to TRBD2. The clonotype was recovered from a woman aged 40 to 50 in good health. The CDR3 is CASSLAAGGPVDTQYF. Here the CDR3 DNA reads TGTGCTAGCAGCTTAGCGGCGGGGGGTCCCGTAGATACGCAGTATTTT.